Below, 10 T cell receptor beta chains from the same sample are listed, as sequenced in a study of blood T cell repertoires in COVID-19. The protocol was immunoSEQ multiplex PCR, while the TCRdb copy is restricted to in-frame clones and leaves out a portion. This table holds about 110,000 clones, less than 75% found once. Input material: peripheral blood. These receptors were taken from a woman in her sixties or seventies with acute or convalescent COVID-19.

The V call is TRBV6-2 or TRBV6-3, the J call TRBJ2-7; D is perhaps TRBD1 (5 bases). The V end lost 4 bases, the J end lost 7 bases, and 11 bases lay between the germline ends. Germline V gene data show CDR1 as MNHEY and CDR2 as SVGEGT. This CDR3 comprises 12 residues. CDR3 in amino acids: CASSSQGLEQYF. CDR3 nucleotides: TGTGCCAGCAGTTCTCAGGGTTTAGAGCAGTACTTC.

The table lists this clone with a count of one. This chain joins TRBV19 and TRBJ1-2; 7 nucleotides line up with TRBD1. CDR1 is LNHDA and CDR2 is SQIVND in the germline V gene (reference sequence). This CDR3 is built from 14 residues. V was pared by 7 bases and J by 0 bases, with 5 bases of the junction left unmatched. In DNA form, the CDR3 reads TGTGCCAGTAACCCGACAGGGACTAACTATGGCTACACCTTC. Translating gives CASNPTGTNYGYTF.

The chain couples TRBV3-1 (or the pseudogene TRBV3-2) to TRBJ1-4, with 11 bases identical to TRBD1. After removal of 0 bases from V and 13 bases from J, the junction contained 13 bases not matched to a gene. There are 17 residues in the CDR3. Germline CDR1 LGHDT, CDR2 YNNKEL (reference sequence). CDR3 loop: CASSQDNLRDRGARLFF. For the CDR3, the DNA is TGTGCCAGCAGCCAAGATAATCTCCGGGACAGGGGGGCTCGACTGTTTTTT.

The J gene is TRBJ2-3, the V gene TRBV7-3; TRBD2 is a possible D gene (6 bases). CDR1 is SGHTA and CDR2 is FQGTGA in the germline V gene. The CDR3 sequence is 12 residues long. The germline V and J ends were trimmed by 5 bases and 11 bases, with 14 bases remaining between them. CDR3 sequence (DNA): TGTGCCAGCAGCCCGGGGGATGACCGGCAGTATTTT. Encoded protein: CASSPGDDRQYF.

The chain combines TRBV10-3 with TRBJ2-3, with D perhaps matching TRBD2 (5 bases). Trimming removed 3 bases at V and 6 bases at J, with 10 bases between. This CDR3 region has 13 residues. Looked up from germline, CDR1 is ENHRY and CDR2 is SYGVKD. The CDR3 DNA reads as TGTGCCATCAGTGACGGGGTCGGGGATACGCAGTATTTT. Encoded protein: CAISDGVGDTQYF.

V usage is TRBV6-6 and J usage is TRBJ1-2; 8 bases are a match to TRBD1. Per germline, CDR1 MNHNY and CDR2 SVGAGI (reference sequence). This CDR3 has 15 residues. The V segment lost 2 bases and the J segment 4 bases; nucleotides outside the gene matches: 6. Here the CDR3 reads CASSYLGQAAYGYTF. The CDR3 bases are TGTGCCAGCAGTTACCTGGGACAGGCAGCCTATGGCTACACCTTC.

The genes are TRBV7-9 and TRBJ1-3; 8 positions match TRBD1. There are 15 residues in the CDR3. Germline V gene sequence: CDR1 SEHNR, CDR2 FQNEAQ (reference sequence). V lost 6 bases and J lost 0; bases outside the gene matches: 4. This chain's CDR3 is CASRRDRSSGNTIYF. CDR3 sequence (DNA): TGTGCCAGCAGGAGGGACAGGTCCTCTGGAAACACCATATATTTT. Full variable domain (remainder filled in from reference TRBV7-9 and TRBJ1-3): DTGVSQNPRHKITKRGQNVTFRCDPISEHNRLYWYRQTLGQGPEFLTYFQNEAQLEKSRLLSDRFSAERPKGSFSTLEIQRTEQGDSAMYLCASRRDRSSGNTIYFGEGSWLTVV.

The chain links TRBV5-4 to TRBJ1-2, with 7 bases that match TRBD1. The CDR3 is made up of 14 amino acids. CDR1 SGHNT and CDR2 YYREEE come from the germline V gene (reference sequence). J was trimmed by 0 bases and V by 3 bases; bases with no gene match: 2. The CDR3 loop reads CASSWTGTNYGYTF. CDR3 DNA: TGTGCCAGCAGCTGGACAGGTACTAACTATGGCTACACCTTC. Drawing the rest from reference TRBV5-4 and TRBJ1-2, the complete variable domain is ETGVTQSPTHLIKTRGQQVTLRCSSQSGHNTVSWYQQALGQGPQFIFQYYREEENGRGNFPPRFSGLQFPNYSSELNVNALELDDSALYLCASSWTGTNYGYTFGSGTRLTVV.

The V call is TRBV3-1 (or the pseudogene TRBV3-2), the J call TRBJ1-6, with 11 bases that match TRBD1. The CDR3 runs to 18 residues. J was trimmed by 1 base and V by 1 base; bases with no gene match: 3. Germline values: CDR1 LGHDT, CDR2 YNNKEL (reference sequence). The CDR3 loop reads CASSQGGQGASYNSPLHF. The CDR3 region has the DNA TGTGCCAGCAGCCAAGGCGGACAGGGGGCTTCCTATAATTCACCCCTCCACTTT.

The CDR3 DNA sequence: TGTGCCAGCAGCTCCACAAACCTAGTTCGGAGTATGAACACTGAAGCTTTCTTT. Translation gives CASSSTNLVRSMNTEAFF. The chain couples TRBV7-9 to TRBJ1-1; no reliable D call. V gave up 4 bases and J gave up 0 bases, with 21 bases separating them. Germline V gene lookup returns CDR1 SEHNR and CDR2 FQNEAQ (reference sequence). This CDR3 region has 18 residues.